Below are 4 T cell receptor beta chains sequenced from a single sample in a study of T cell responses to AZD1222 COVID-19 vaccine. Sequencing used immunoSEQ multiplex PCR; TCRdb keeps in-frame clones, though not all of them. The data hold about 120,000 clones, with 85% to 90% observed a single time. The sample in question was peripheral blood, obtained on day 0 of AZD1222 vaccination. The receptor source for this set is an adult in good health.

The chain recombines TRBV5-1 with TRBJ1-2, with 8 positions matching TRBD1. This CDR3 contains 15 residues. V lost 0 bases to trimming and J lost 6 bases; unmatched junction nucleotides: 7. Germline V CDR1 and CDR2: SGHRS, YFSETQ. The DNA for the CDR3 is TGCGCCAGCAGCTTGGCCGGGCAGGGGGCAGATGGCTACACCTTC. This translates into CASSLAGQGADGYTF.

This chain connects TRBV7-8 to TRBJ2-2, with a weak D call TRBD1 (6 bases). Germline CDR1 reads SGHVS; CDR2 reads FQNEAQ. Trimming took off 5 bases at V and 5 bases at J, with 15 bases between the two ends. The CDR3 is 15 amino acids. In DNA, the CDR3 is TGTGCCAGCAGCCACCCCCTCAGGGGAACCGGGGAGCTGTTTTTT. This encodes CASSHPLRGTGELFF.

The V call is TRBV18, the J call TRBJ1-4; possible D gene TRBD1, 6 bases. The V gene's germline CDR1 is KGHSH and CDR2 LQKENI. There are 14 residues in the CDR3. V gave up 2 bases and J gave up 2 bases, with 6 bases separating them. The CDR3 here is CASSPRGTNEKLFF. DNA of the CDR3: TGTGCCAGCTCACCAAGGGGGACTAATGAAAAACTGTTTTTT.

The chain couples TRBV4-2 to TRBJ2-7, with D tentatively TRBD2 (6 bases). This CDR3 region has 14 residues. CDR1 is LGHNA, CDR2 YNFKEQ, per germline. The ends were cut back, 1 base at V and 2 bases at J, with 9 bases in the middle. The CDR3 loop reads CASSQVGGTYEQYF. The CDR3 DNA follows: TGTGCCAGCAGCCAAGTCGGGGGAACCTACGAGCAGTACTTC.